This T cell receptor beta chain was identified during a study of blood T cell repertoires in COVID-19. Overall study: From the United States, Italy and Spain came samples of acute and convalescent COVID-19.

On this clone: Other DNA variants within this sample encode the same CDR3.

V was pared by 2 bases and J by 5 bases, with 2 bases of the junction left unmatched. There are 13 residues in the CDR3. Germline V gene sequence: CDR1 LNHDA, CDR2 SQIVND (reference sequence). Clones were sequenced by immunoSEQ multiplex PCR, and TCRdb holds only the in-frame ones, with some missing. The table records 300,000 to 400,000 clones, less than 90% of them present only once. The gene calls are TRBV19 and TRBJ1-1; TRBD1 matches at 7 bases. The clonotype comes from a woman aged 55-75 years with COVID-19, enrolled during active disease. The sample consisted of peripheral blood. This chain's CDR3 is CASSITGVTEAFF. The CDR3 nucleotides read TGTGCCAGTAGTATAACAGGGGTTACTGAAGCTTTCTTT.